Shown below are 9 T cell receptor beta chains from a single sample sequenced in a study of blood T cell repertoires in COVID-19. Produced via immunoSEQ multiplex PCR; TCRdb's table is partial and in-frame only. Seen here are about 83,000 clones, roughly 88% observed once, and the top ten hold under 55%. Material: peripheral blood. Receptor source: a human donor in a cohort sampled during active COVID-19.

This chain uses TRBV5-1 with TRBJ2-2, with TRBD2 identical over 8 bases. V lost 0 bases and J lost 4; bases outside the gene matches: 8. Germline CDR1 SGHRS, CDR2 YFSETQ. This CDR3 is built from 17 residues. The CDR3 loop is CASSLAPAGVLTGELFF. In nucleotides, the CDR3 is TGCGCCAGCAGCTTGGCCCCAGCGGGGGTCCTCACCGGGGAGCTGTTTTTT.

The chain couples TRBV20-1 to TRBJ1-1, with D hard to call. CDR3 length: 11 amino acids. Germline assignment: CDR1 DFQATT and CDR2 SNEGSKA (reference sequence). Trimming took 1 base from V and 3 from J, leaving 3 bases between them. CDR3 region: CSARADTEAFF. The DNA for the CDR3 is TGCAGTGCTAGAGCGGACACTGAAGCTTTCTTT.

The genes are TRBV14 and TRBJ1-4; D is perhaps TRBD1 (6 bases). Per the germline V gene, CDR1 is SGHDN and CDR2 is FVKESK. The V end was cut by 1 base, the J end by 8 bases, with 11 bases between. The CDR3 length is 14 residues. In nucleotides, the CDR3 is TGTGCCAGCAGCCAAGGAGGGGGTGAGGAAAAACTGTTTTTT. Translating gives CASSQGGGEEKLFF.

The genes are TRBV30 and TRBJ1-2; D is possibly TRBD1 (5 bases). V was trimmed by 0 bases and J by 10 bases, leaving 9 bases between them. Germline values: CDR1 GTSNPN, CDR2 SVGIG (reference sequence). This CDR3 comprises 11 residues. The CDR3 loop is CAWSVDRYYTF. The DNA of the CDR3 is TGTGCCTGGAGTGTAGACAGATACTACACCTTC.

This clone was counted once. This chain links TRBV20-1 with TRBJ1-2; 7 nucleotides align to TRBD1. The CDR3 runs 11 residues. V was pared by 6 bases and J by 10 bases, with 8 bases of the junction left unmatched. CDR1 is DFQATT, CDR2 SNEGSKA, per germline (reference sequence). The CDR3 is CSATDREVYTF. The CDR3, as DNA: TGCAGTGCGACCGACAGGGAAGTCTACACCTTC.

V and J are TRBV6-5 and TRBJ2-5; D unclear. The germline gives CDR1 MNHEY, CDR2 SVGAGI. The CDR3 has 13 amino acids. V shed 2 bases and J shed 2 bases, with 6 bases lying between them. CDR3 DNA: TGTGCCAGCAGTTACGACATACAAGAGACCCAGTACTTC. Its translation is CASSYDIQETQYF.

The chain couples TRBV4-3 to TRBJ1-4; D is unresolved. Trimming cost V 1 base and J 7 bases, with 7 bases left between them. Germline CDR1 is LGHNA and CDR2 is YSLEER. The CDR3 contains 13 residues. CDR3: CASSQVNSEKLFF. CDR3 DNA sequence: TGCGCCAGCAGCCAAGTTAACAGTGAAAAACTGTTTTTT.

This clone was detected only once. This rearrangement joins TRBV5-4 to TRBJ2-3, with D maybe TRBD1 (6 bases). V was clipped by 0 bases and J by 5 bases, with 16 bases between them. The CDR3 consists of 16 residues. Germline-derived CDR1 and CDR2 are SGHNT and YYREEE (reference sequence). As DNA, the CDR3 is TGTGCCAGCAGCTTGGATCAGGGGACGAGGGGAGATACGCAGTATTTT. Translated, it gives CASSLDQGTRGDTQYF.

This clone was counted between two and nine times. V and J are TRBV5-8 and TRBJ2-7, with a tentative D call TRBD1 (5 bases). The germline V gene has CDR1 SGHTS and CDR2 YDEGEE. The length of the CDR3 is 16 residues. Trimming cost V 4 bases and J 0 bases, with 17 bases left between them. This CDR3 is CASSVPGHYPSYEQYF. The CDR3 DNA is TGTGCCAGCAGCGTTCCAGGGCACTACCCCTCCTACGAGCAGTACTTC.